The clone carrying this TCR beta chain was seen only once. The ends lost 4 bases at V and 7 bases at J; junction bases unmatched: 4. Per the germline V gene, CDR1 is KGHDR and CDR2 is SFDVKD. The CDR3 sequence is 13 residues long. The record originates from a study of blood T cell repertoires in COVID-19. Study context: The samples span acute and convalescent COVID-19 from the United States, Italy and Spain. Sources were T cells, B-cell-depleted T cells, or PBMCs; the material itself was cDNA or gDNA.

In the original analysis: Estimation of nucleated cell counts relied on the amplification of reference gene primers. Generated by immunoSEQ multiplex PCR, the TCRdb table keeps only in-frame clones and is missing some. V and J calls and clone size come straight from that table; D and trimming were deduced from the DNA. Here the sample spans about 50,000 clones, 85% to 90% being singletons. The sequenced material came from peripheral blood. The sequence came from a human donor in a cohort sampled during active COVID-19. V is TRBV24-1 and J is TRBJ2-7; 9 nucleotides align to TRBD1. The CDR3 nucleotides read TGTGCCACCAGTGACACCGGGACAGGGGAGCAGTACGTC. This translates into CATSDTGTGEQYV.